This T cell receptor (beta chain) was sequenced for a study of T cell repertoires in cytomegalovirus infection. Study in general: Based on public TCR beta signatures, there were indications of CMV infection and of a matching HLA type.

General observations from the study: HLA-C-restricted CMV clonotypes gave the most frequent clonotype in two of eight donors. The cumulative frequency of public TCR beta families identified carriers of CMV plus the relevant HLA.

The sample holds many counts of this clonotype. Antigen unknown. The germline V gene encodes CDR1 SGHTA and CDR2 FQGNSA. The germline V and J ends were trimmed by 4 bases and 0 bases, with 10 bases remaining between them. The CDR3 totals 15 residues. Using its own MiXCR run on the reads, TCRdb lists one record per CDR3 protein. The table records roughly 280,000 distinct CDR3 sequences, approximately 8.3% of them present only once. The origin of this receptor is a human donor in good health (CMV status not recorded). Some clones in this sample may be carry-over from other donors' samples. J is TRBJ1-3 and V is TRBV7-2; D is ambiguous. Sequencing was performed on PBMCs. The CDR3 here is CASSSSTNSGNTIYF. In nucleotides, the CDR3 is TGTGCCAGCAGCTCCAGCACAAACTCTGGAAACACCATATATTTT.